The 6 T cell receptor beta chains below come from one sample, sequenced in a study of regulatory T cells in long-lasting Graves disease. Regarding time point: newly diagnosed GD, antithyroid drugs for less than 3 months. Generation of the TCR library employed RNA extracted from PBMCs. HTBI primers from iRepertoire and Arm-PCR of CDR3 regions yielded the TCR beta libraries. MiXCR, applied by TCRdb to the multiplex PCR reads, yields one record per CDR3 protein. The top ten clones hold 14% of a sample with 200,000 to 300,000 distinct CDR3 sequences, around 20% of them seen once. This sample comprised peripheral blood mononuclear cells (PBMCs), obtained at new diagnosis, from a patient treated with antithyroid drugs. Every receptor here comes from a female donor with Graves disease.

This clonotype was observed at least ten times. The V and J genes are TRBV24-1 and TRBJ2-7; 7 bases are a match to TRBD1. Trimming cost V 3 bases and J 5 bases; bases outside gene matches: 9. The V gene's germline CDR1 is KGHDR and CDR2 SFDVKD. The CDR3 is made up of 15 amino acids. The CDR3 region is CATSDPRQGNDEQYF. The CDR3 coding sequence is TGTGCCACCAGTGATCCTCGACAGGGAAACGACGAGCAGTACTTC.

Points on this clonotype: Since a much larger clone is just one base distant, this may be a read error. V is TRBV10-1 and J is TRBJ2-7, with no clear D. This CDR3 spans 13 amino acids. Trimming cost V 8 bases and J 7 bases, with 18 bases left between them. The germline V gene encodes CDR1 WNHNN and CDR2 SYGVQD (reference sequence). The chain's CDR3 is CASAPGPNNEQYF. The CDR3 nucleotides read TGCGCCAGCGCCCCCGGGCCGAACAATGAGCAGTACTTC.

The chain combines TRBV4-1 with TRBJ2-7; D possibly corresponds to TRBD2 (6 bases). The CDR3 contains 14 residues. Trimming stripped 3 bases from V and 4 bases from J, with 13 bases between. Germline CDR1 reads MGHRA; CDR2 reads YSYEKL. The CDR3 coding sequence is TGCGCCAGCAGCCACCCCGGGAGATGGTACGAGCAGTACTTC. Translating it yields CASSHPGRWYEQYF.

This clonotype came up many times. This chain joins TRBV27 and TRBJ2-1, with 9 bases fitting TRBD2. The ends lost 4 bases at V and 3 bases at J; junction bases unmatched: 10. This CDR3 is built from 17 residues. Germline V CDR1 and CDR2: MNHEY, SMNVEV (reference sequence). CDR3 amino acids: CASSSTPAGGLYNEQFF. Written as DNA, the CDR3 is TGTGCCAGCAGTTCAACTCCAGCGGGAGGACTCTACAATGAGCAGTTCTTC.

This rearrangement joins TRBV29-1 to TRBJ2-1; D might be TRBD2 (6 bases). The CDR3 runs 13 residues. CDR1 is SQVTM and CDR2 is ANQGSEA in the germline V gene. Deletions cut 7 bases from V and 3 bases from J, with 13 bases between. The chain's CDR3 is CSDIRGNYNEQFF. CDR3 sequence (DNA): TGCAGCGACATTCGCGGGAACTACAATGAGCAGTTCTTC.

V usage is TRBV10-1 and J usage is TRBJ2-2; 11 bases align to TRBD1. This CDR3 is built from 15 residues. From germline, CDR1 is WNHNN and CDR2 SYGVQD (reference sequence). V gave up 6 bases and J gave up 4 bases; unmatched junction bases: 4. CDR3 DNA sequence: TGCGCCAGCAGCTGGACAGGGGGCACCACCGGGGAGCTGTTTTTT. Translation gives CASSWTGGTTGELFF.